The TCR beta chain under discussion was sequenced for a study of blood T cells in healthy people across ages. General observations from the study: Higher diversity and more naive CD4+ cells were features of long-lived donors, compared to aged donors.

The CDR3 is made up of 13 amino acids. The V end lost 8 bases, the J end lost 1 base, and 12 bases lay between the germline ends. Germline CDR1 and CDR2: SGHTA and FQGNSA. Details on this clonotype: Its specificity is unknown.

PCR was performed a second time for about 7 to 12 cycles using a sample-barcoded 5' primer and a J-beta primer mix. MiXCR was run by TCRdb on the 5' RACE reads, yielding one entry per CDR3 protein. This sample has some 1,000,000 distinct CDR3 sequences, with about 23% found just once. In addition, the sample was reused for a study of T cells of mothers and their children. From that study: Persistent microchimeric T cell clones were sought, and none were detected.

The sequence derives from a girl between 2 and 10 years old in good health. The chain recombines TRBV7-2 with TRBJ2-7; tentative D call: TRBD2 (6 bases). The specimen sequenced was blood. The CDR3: CASLPEGSYEQYF. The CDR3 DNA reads TGTGCCAGCCTCCCGGAGGGTTCCTACGAGCAGTACTTC. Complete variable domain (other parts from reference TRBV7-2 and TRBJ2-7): GAGVSQSPSNKVTEKGKDVELRCDPISGHTALYWYRQSLGQGLEFLIYFQGNSAPDKSGLPSDRFSAERTGGSVSTLTIQRTQQEDSAVYLCASLPEGSYEQYFGPGTRLTVT.